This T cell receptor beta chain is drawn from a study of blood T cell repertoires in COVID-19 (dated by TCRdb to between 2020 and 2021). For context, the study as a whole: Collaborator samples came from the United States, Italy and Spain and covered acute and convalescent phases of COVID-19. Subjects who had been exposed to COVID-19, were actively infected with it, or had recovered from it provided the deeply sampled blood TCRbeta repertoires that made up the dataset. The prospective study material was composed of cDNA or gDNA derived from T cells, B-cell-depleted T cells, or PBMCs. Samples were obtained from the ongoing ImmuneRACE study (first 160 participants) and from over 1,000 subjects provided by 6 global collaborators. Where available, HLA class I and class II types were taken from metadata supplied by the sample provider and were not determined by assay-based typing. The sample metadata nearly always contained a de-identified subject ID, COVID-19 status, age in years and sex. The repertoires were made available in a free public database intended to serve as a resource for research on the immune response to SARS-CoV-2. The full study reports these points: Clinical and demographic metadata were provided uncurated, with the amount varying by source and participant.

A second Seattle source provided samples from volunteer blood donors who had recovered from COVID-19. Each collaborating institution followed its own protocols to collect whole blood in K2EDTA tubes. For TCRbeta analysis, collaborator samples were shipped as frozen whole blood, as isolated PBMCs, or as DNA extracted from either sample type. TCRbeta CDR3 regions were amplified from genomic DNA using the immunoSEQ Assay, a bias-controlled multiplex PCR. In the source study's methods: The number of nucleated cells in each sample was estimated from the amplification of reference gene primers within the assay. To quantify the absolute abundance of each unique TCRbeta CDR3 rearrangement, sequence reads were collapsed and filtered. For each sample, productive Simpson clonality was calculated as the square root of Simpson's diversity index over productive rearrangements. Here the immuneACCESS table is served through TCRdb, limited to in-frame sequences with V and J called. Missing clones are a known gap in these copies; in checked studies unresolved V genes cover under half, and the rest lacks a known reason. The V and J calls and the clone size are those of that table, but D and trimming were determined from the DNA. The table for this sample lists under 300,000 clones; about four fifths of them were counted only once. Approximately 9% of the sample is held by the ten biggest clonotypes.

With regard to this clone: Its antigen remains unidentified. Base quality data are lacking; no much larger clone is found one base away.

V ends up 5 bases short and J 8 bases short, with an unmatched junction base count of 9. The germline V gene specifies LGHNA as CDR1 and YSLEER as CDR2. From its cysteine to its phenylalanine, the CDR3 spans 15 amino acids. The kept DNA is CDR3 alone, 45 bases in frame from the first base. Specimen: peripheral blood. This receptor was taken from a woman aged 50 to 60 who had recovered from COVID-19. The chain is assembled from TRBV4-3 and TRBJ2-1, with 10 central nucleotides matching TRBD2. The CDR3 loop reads CASSYSGRAEDEQFF. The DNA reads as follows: TGCGCCAGCAGCTACAGCGGGAGGGCCGAGGATGAGCAGTTCTTC.